This note documents a single T cell receptor (beta chain) sequence. Its specificity is unknown. The table came from immunoSEQ multiplex PCR; TCRdb's copy has only in-frame clones and leaves some out. The table has about 1 million clones, about 75% seen once. The data were taken from a study of shared clonotypes between healthy human individuals. CD4+ cells were split into CD45RA+ naive and CD45RA-negative memory subsets. General study points: Sorted-subset sequencing was shown by rarefaction to be incomplete despite large depth. Represented genetic and exposure-history diversity was restricted by having few donors. Naive subsets generally exceeded memory subsets in estimated richness.

The specimen was memory CD4+ T cells sorted from blood. This sample's subset: CD45RA-negative fraction. The source of this sequence is a man between 18 and 35 years old in good health.

This CDR3 reads CASSLLVNSPLHF. CDR3 in DNA: TGTGCCAGCAGCTTATTAGTTAATTCACCCCTCCACTTT. This chain connects TRBV7-6 to TRBJ1-6; D gene uncertain. This CDR3 comprises 13 residues. V lost 2 bases, J lost 6 bases, and 5 bases lay in between. Germline V gene sequence: CDR1 SGHVS, CDR2 FNYEAQ.